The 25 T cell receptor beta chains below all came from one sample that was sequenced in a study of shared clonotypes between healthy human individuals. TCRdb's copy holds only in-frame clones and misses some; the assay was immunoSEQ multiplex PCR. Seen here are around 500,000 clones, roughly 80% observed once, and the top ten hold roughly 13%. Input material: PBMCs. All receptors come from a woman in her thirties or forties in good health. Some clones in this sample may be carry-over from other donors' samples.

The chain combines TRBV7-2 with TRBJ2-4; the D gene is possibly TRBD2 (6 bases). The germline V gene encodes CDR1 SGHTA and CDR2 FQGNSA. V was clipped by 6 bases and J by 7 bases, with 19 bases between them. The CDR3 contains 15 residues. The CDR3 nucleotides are TGTGCCAGCAGACGGGACTTAACATCGGGGAACATTCAGTACTTC. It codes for CASRRDLTSGNIQYF.

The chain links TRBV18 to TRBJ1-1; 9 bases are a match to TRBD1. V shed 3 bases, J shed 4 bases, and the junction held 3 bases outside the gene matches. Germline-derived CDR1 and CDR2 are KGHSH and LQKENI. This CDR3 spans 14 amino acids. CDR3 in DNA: TGTGCCAGCTCACCCCCGACAGGGGGCACTGAAGCTTTCTTT. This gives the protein CASSPPTGGTEAFF. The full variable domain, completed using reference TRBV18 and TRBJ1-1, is NAGVMQNPRHLVRRRGQEARLRCSPMKGHSHVYWYRQLPEEGLKFMVYLQKENIIDESGMPKERFSAEFPKEGPSILRIQQVVRGDSAAYFCASSPPTGGTEAFFGQGTRLTVV.

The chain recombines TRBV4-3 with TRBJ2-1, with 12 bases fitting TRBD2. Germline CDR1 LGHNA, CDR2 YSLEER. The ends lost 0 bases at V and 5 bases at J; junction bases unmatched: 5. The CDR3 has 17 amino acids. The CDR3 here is CASSQDRLAGVHNEQFF. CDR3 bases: TGCGCCAGCAGCCAAGATCGACTAGCGGGGGTCCACAATGAGCAGTTCTTC.

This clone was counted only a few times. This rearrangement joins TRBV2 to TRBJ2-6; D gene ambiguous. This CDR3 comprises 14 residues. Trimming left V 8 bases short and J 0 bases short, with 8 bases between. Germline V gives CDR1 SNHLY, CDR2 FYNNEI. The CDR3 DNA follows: TGTGCCAGCCTCTTTTTCTCTGGGGCCAACGTCCTGACTTTC. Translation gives CASLFFSGANVLTF.

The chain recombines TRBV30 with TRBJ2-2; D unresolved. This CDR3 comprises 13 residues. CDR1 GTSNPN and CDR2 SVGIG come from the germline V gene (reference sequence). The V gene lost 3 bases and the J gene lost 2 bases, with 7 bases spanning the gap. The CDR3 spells CAWRIRNTGELFF. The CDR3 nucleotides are TGTGCCTGGAGGATAAGAAACACCGGGGAGCTGTTTTTT.

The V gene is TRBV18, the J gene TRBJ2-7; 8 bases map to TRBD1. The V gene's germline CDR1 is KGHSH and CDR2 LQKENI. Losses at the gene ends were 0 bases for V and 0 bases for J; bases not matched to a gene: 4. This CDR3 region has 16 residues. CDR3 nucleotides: TGTGCCAGCTCACCACCTGGGACAGGCATCTCCTACGAGCAGTACTTC. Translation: CASSPPGTGISYEQYF.

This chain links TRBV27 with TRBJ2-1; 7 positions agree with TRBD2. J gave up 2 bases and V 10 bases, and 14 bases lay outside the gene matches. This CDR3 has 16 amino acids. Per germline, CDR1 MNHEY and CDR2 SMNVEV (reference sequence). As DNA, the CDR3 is TGTGCCACCCTCGATCTTGGGGGGGGGACCTACAATGAGCAGTTCTTC. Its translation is CATLDLGGGTYNEQFF.

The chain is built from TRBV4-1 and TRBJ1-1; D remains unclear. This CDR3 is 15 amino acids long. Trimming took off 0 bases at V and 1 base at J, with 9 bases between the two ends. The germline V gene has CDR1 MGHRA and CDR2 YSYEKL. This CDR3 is CASSQDWAGNTEAFF. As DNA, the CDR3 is TGCGCCAGCAGCCAAGATTGGGCAGGGAACACTGAAGCTTTCTTT.

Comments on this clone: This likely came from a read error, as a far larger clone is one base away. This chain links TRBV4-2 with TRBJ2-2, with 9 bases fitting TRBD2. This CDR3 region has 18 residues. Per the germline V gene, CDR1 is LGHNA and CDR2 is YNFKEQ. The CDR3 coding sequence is TGTGCCAGCAGCCAGGGGTCGGGACTAGCTTTGAACACCGGGGATCTGTTTTTT. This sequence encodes CASSQGSGLALNTGDLFF.

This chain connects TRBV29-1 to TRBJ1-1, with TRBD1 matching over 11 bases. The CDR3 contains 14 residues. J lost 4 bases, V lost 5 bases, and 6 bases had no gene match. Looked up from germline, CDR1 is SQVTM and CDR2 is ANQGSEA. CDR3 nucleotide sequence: TGCAGCGTTTCCGGGACAGGGGGATTCACTGAAGCTTTCTTT. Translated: CSVSGTGGFTEAFF.

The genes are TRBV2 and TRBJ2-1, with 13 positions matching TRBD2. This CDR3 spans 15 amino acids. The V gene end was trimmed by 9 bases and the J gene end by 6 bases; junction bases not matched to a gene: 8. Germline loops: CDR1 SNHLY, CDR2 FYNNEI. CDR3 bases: TGTGCCAGTAGGCGACTAGCGGGAGGTGGCAATGAGCAGTTCTTC. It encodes CASRRLAGGGNEQFF.

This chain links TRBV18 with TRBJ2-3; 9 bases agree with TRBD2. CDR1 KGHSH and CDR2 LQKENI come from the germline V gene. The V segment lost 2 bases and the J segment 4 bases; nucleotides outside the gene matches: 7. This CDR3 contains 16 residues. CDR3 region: CASSPTAGGGSDTQYF. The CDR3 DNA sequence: TGTGCCAGCTCACCAACAGCGGGAGGAGGGTCAGATACGCAGTATTTT.

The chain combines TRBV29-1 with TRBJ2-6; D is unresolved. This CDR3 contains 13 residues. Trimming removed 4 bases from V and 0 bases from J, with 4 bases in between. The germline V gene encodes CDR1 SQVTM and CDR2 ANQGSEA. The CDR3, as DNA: TGCAGCGTTGTAACCTCTGGGGCCAACGTCCTGACTTTC. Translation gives CSVVTSGANVLTF.

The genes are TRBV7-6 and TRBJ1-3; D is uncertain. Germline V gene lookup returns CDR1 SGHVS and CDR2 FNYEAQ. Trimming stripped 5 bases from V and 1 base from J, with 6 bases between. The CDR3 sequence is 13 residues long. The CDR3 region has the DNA TGTGCCAGCAGCCAACCTTCTGGAAACACCATATATTTT. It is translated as CASSQPSGNTIYF. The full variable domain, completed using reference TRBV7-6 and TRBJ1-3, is GAGVSQSPRYKVTKRGQDVALRCDPISGHVSLYWYRQALGQGPEFLTYFNYEAQQDKSGLPNDRFSAERPEGSISTLTIQRTEQRDSAMYRCASSQPSGNTIYFGEGSWLTVV.

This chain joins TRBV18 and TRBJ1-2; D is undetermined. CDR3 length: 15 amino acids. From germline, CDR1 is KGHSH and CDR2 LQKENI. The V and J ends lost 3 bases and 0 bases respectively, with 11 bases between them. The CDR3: CASSPRREPNYGYTF. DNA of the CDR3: TGTGCCAGCTCACCCCGTAGGGAACCTAACTATGGCTACACCTTC.

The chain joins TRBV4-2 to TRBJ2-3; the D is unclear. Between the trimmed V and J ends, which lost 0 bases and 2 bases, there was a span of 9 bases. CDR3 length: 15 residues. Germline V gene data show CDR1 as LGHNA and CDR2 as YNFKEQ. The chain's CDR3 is CASSQDSLNTDTQYF. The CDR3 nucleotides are TGTGCCAGCAGCCAAGATAGCCTAAACACAGATACGCAGTATTTT.

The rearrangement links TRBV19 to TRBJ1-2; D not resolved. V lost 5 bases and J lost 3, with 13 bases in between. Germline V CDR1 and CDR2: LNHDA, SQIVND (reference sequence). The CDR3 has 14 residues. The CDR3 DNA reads TGTGCCAGTAGTCGAGGTGGCGTTGACTATGGCTACACCTTC. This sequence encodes CASSRGGVDYGYTF.

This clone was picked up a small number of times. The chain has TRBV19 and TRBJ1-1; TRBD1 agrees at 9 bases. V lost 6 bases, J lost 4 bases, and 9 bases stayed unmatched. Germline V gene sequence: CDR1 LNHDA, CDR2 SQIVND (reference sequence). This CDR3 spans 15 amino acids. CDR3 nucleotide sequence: TGTGCCAGTAGCCCCTGGACAGGGGAGGTCACTGAAGCTTTCTTT. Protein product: CASSPWTGEVTEAFF.

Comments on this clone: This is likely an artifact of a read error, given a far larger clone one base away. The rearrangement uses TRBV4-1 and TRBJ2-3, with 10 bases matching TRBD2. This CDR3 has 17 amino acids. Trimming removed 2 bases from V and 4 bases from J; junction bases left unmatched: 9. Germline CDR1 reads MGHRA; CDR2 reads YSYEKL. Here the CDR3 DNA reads TGCGCCAGCAGCCAATTATGGGCTAGCGGGAGCGCAGATACGCAGTATTTT. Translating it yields CASSQLWASGSADTQYF.

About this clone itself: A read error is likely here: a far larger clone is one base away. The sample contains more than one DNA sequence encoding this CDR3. This CDR3 reads CASSLDGPGTGELFF. CDR3 bases: TGTGCCAGCAGCTTAGACGGGCCGGGTACCGGGGAGCTGTTTTTT. The V gene is TRBV11-3, the J gene TRBJ2-2; D unclear. The CDR3 covers 15 residues. Germline V CDR1 and CDR2: SGHNT, YENEEA. The germline V and J ends were trimmed by 0 bases and 5 bases, with 10 bases remaining between them.

CDR3 loop: CASSSGLAGGSTDTQYF. The CDR3 DNA is TGTGCCAGCAGCTCGGGGTTGGCGGGAGGCTCCACAGATACGCAGTATTTT. This rearrangement joins TRBV5-4 to TRBJ2-3, with 8 positions matching TRBD2. The germline gives CDR1 SGHNT, CDR2 YYREEE (reference sequence). The CDR3 contains 17 residues. The V gene end was trimmed by 3 bases and the J gene end by 2 bases; junction bases not matched to a gene: 11.

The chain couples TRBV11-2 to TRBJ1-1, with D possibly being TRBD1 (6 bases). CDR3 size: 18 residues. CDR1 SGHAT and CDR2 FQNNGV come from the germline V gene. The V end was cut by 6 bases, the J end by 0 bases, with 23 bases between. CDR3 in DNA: TGTGCCAGCAGTAATATCGGACAGTTCATCCGCATGAACACTGAAGCTTTCTTT. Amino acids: CASSNIGQFIRMNTEAFF.

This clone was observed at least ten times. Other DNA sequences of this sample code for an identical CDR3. The CDR3 DNA reads TGTGCCAGCTCACCTGGAGTGAGGGGGAGAGCTGAAGCTTTCTTT. This codes for CASSPGVRGRAEAFF. The chain links TRBV18 to TRBJ1-1; a weak D match, TRBD1 (6 bases). CDR3 length equals 15 residues. The germline CDR1 and CDR2 sequences are KGHSH and LQKENI. The ends were cut back, 3 bases at V and 6 bases at J, with 17 bases in the middle. The full variable domain, its missing parts supplied by reference TRBV18 and TRBJ1-1, is NAGVMQNPRHLVRRRGQEARLRCSPMKGHSHVYWYRQLPEEGLKFMVYLQKENIIDESGMPKERFSAEFPKEGPSILRIQQVVRGDSAAYFCASSPGVRGRAEAFFGQGTRLTVV.

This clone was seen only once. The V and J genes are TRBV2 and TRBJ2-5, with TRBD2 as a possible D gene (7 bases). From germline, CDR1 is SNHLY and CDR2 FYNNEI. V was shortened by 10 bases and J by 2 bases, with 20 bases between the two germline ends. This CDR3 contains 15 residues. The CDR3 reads CATGGTRLLQETQYF. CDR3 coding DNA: TGTGCCACGGGGGGCACCCGCCTCCTACAAGAGACCCAGTACTTC.

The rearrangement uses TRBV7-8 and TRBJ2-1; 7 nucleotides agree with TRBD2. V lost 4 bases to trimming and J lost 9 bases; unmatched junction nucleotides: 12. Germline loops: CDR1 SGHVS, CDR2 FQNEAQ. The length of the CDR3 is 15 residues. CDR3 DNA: TGTGCCAGCAGCTCACGGACTAGTTTTTCTGGTGAGCAGTTCTTC. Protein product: CASSSRTSFSGEQFF.